A selection of T cell receptor beta chains follows, all from one sample in a study of blood T cell repertoires in COVID-19. The data were produced by immunoSEQ multiplex PCR, yet TCRdb's version contains in-frame clones alone and is incomplete. Among approximately 230,000 clones, roughly 87% were seen once, and the ten largest hold under 4%. Sequences were obtained from peripheral blood. The receptors stem from a man between 18 and 35 years old with active or convalescent COVID-19. CDR3s include the opening cysteine and the closing phenylalanine or tryptophan. D genes are given only for firm matches. Size values are once, few and many counts, or a class for expanded clones, and some rows have none.

15	TRBV7-2	TRBJ2-5	NA	NA	TGTGCCAGCAGCTTTTTAAGGAAGCCAGGAGAGACCCAGTACTTC	CASSFLRKPGETQYF
15	TRBV6-5	TRBJ2-3	once	TRBD2	TGTGCCAGCAGCCGACTAGCGTCTAGCACAGATACGCAGTATTTT	CASSRLASSTDTQYF
14	TRBV5-1	TRBJ1-2	once	NA	TGCGCCAGCAGCTTGGACAGGTCTAACTATGGCTACACCTTC	CASSLDRSNYGYTF
12	TRBV20-1	TRBJ1-5	NA	NA	TGCAGTGCTAGTGGGAGAAGGCAGCCCCAGCATTTT	CSASGRRQPQHF
14	TRBV2	TRBJ2-7	few	TRBD1	TGTGCCAGCAGTGAGCAGGGGGTCCTCTACGAGCAGTACTTC	CASSEQGVLYEQYF
17	TRBV29-1	TRBJ2-3	NA	TRBD2	TGCAGCGTTGAGGGGACTAGCGGGAGCGGGCCCACAGATACGCAGTATTTT	CSVEGTSGSGPTDTQYF
14	TRBV7-2	TRBJ2-5	once	NA	TGTGCCAGCAGCTTAAGTGGACAGCAAGAGACCCAGTACTTC	CASSLSGQQETQYF
17	TRBV4-2	TRBJ2-1	NA	NA	TGTGCCAGCAGCCAAGATAGGGGGAGTGGGGTTTACAATGAGCAGTTCTTC	CASSQDRGSGVYNEQFF
15	TRBV6-5	TRBJ1-5	NA	TRBD1	TGTGCCAGCAGTCCCGACAGGGAGTCGAGTCAGCCCCAGCATTTT	CASSPDRESSQPQHF
14	TRBV6-2/TRBV6-3	TRBJ1-2	NA	NA	TGTGCCAGCAGTTACCTCCCAGATAACTATGGCTACACCTTC	CASSYLPDNYGYTF
17	TRBV28	TRBJ2-6	NA	NA	TGTGCCAGCAGTTTACCTCCCGCTAGGGGCGGGGCCAACGTCCTGACTTTC	CASSLPPARGGANVLTF
18	TRBV7-7	TRBJ1-1	NA	TRBD1	TGTGCCAGCAGCCCTTTTTGGGGGACAGGGTCTAAGGACACTGAAGCTTTCTTT	CASSPFWGTGSKDTEAFF
14	TRBV4-3	TRBJ2-3	NA	TRBD2	TGCGCCAGCAGCATCGGGACTAGCGGAGATACGCAGTATTTT	CASSIGTSGDTQYF
13	TRBV7-2	TRBJ1-2	NA	NA	TGTGCCAGCAGTATTACAGGGAGCTATGGCTACACCTTC	CASSITGSYGYTF
13	TRBV19	TRBJ2-3	few	NA	TGTGCCAGTAGTGACAAGGGGCCAGATACGCAGTATTTT	CASSDKGPDTQYF
14	TRBV19	TRBJ1-2	once	NA	TGTGCCAGTAAGGTGGAAGGAGGGTGGGATCTCTACACCTTC	CASKVEGGWDLYTF
14	TRBV6-5	TRBJ1-1	few	NA	TGTGCCAGCAGGGAGGGCTTAGGTAGGACTGAAGCTTTCTTT	CASREGLGRTEAFF
12	TRBV6-5	TRBJ2-7	NA	NA	TGTGCCAGCGGCTTGTTTTTCTCCGAGCAGTACTTC	CASGLFFSEQYF
14	TRBV9	TRBJ1-2	NA	TRBD1	TGTGCCAGCAGCCCGGGGACAGGGAGCTATGGCTACACCTTC	CASSPGTGSYGYTF
15	TRBV4-3	TRBJ1-1	NA	TRBD1	TGCGCCAGCAGCCAAGATATCAGGGGGGACACTGAAGCTTTCTTT	CASSQDIRGDTEAFF
15	TRBV4-1	TRBJ1-2	NA	NA	TGCGCCAGCAGCCCAGGTAGACGCGGGAACTATGGCTACACCTTC	CASSPGRRGNYGYTF
15	TRBV29-1	TRBJ2-1	NA	NA	TGCAGCTCTCGCCCTAGCGTTACCGGGTACAATGAGCAGTTCTTC	CSSRPSVTGYNEQFF
14	TRBV6-5	TRBJ1-2	NA	NA	TGTGCCAGTTCCCTCAACAGGGCTAACTATGGCTACACCTTC	CASSLNRANYGYTF
14	TRBV15	TRBJ2-7	NA	NA	TGTGCCACCAGCAGAGATTGGCAGGACTACGAGCAGTACTTC	CATSRDWQDYEQYF
14	TRBV29-1	TRBJ1-2	NA	NA	TGCAGCGTTGAATCGGATCAGGACTACTATGGCTACACCTTC	CSVESDQDYYGYTF
15	TRBV5-1	TRBJ2-1	NA	TRBD2	TGCGCCAGCAGCCTCGGGACTAGCGACTACAATGAGCAGTTCTTC	CASSLGTSDYNEQFF
15	TRBV19	TRBJ1-5	NA	NA	TGTGCCAGTAGTATACCGGACAGATACAATCAGCCCCAGCATTTT	CASSIPDRYNQPQHF
15	TRBV27	TRBJ1-2	NA	NA	TGTGCCAGCAGGGGCGCGGGGGCTCCTAACTATGGCTACACCTTC	CASRGAGAPNYGYTF
15	TRBV19	TRBJ2-3	NA	NA	TGTGCCAGTAGTATGCGACTACCCGGGTCAGATACGCAGTATTTT	CASSMRLPGSDTQYF
15	TRBV2	TRBJ2-2	few	NA	TGTGCCAGCAGCAAAGACAGGCCGAACACCGGGGAGCTGTTTTTT	CASSKDRPNTGELFF
16	TRBV7-3	TRBJ1-1	NA	NA	TGTGCCAGCAGAAGAACCCCGGGACATTGGAACACTGAAGCTTTCTTT	CASRRTPGHWNTEAFF
15	TRBV5-1	TRBJ1-1	NA	NA	TGCGCCAGCAGCTTGGAGGGTGCGGGGGGCGGTAAAGCTTTCTTT	CASSLEGAGGGKAFF
12	TRBV29-1	TRBJ2-7	NA	NA	TGCAGCGTTGTACAGGGATTATACGAGCAGTACTTC	CSVVQGLYEQYF
17	TRBV3-1/TRBV3-2	TRBJ2-2	NA	TRBD1	TGTGCCAGCAGCCAGCGGGCACAGGGGGTCGGAACCGGGGAGCTGTTTTTT	CASSQRAQGVGTGELFF
16	TRBV6-2/TRBV6-3	TRBJ1-5	NA	NA	TGTGCCAGCAGTACGACAGTGCCCTCGACCAATCAGCCCCAGCATTTT	CASSTTVPSTNQPQHF
13	TRBV6-5	TRBJ1-2	NA	NA	TGTGCCAGCAGTTTATCGGACACCCCCAGCTACACCTTC	CASSLSDTPSYTF
16	TRBV18	TRBJ1-2	NA	TRBD1	TGTGCCAGCTCACCACGGTGGGGACAGCCCGACTATGGCTACACCTTC	CASSPRWGQPDYGYTF
16	TRBV24-1	TRBJ2-1	NA	TRBD2	TGTGCCACCAGTGATTTCCGGGAGGGTAAATACAATGAGCAGTTCTTC	CATSDFREGKYNEQFF
16	TRBV23-1	TRBJ2-7	once	TRBD1	TGCGCCAGCAGTCCAAACGGACAGGGGAAATTTTACGAGCAGTACTTC	CASSPNGQGKFYEQYF
13	TRBV7-2	TRBJ1-2	NA	NA	TGTGCCAGCAGCTTAGATCGAGGGTCGGGCTACACCTTC	CASSLDRGSGYTF
12	TRBV7-2	TRBJ2-3	NA	NA	TGTGTCAGCAGCAGACTCACAGATACGCAGTATTTT	CVSSRLTDTQYF
16	TRBV5-1	TRBJ2-7	NA	TRBD2	TGCGCCAGCAGCTCCGGACTAGCGGGGGGCAGAGCCGAGCAGTACTTC	CASSSGLAGGRAEQYF
14	TRBV27	TRBJ1-1	NA	NA	TGTGCCAGCAGTTTGTCGGGGGGGAACACTGAAGCTTTCTTT	CASSLSGGNTEAFF
11	TRBV20-1	TRBJ1-2	NA	TRBD1	TGCAGTGCTAACAGGGGCACTGGCTACACCTTC	CSANRGTGYTF
15	TRBV27	TRBJ2-2	NA	NA	TGTGCCAGCATGCTACTCGAGATGAACACCGGGGAGCTGTTTTTT	CASMLLEMNTGELFF
16	TRBV7-2	TRBJ2-7	NA	TRBD1	TGTGCCAGCAGCCCCAGAGGGGGACAGGCTACCTACGAGCAGTACTTC	CASSPRGGQATYEQYF
13	TRBV5-3	TRBJ2-7	NA	NA	TGTGCCAGACGGAAGCAGGGATTCGACGAGCAGTACTTC	CARRKQGFDEQYF
15	TRBV4-1	TRBJ1-1	NA	TRBD1	TGCGCCAGCAGCCAAGGGGACAGGGGAGGAACTGAAGCTTTCTTT	CASSQGDRGGTEAFF